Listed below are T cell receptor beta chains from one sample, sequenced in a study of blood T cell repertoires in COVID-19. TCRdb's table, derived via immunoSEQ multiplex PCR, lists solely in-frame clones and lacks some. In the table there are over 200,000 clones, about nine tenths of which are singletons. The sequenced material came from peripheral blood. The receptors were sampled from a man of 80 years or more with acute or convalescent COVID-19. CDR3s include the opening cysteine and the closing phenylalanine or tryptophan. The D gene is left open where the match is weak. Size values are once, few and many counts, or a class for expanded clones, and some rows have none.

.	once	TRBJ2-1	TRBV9	TGTGCCAGCAGCGTGAAGAGCTCCTACAATGAGCAGTTCTTC	CASSVKSSYNEQFF
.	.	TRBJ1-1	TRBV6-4	TGTGCCAGCAAGATTGGGACAACGAACACTGAAGCTTTCTTT	CASKIGTTNTEAFF
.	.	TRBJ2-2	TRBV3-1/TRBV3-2	TGTGCCAGCAGCCAGAACCGGGGTCGGGCAGAGCTGTTTTTT	CASSQNRGRAELFF
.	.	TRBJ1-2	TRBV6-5	TGTGCCAGCAGTTCACCCGGACAGTTGGGGGATGGCTACACCTTC	CASSSPGQLGDGYTF
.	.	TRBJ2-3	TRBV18	TGTGCCAGCTCACTCGCGATGGGGCCAACAGATACGCAGTATTTT	CASSLAMGPTDTQYF
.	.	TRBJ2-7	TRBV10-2	TGCGCCAGCAGTGAGTCCCGGTGGTACGAGCAGTACTTC	CASSESRWYEQYF
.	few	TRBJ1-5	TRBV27	TGTGCCAGCAGGCCGGTAGACAGCCAAAATCAGCCCCAGCATTTT	CASRPVDSQNQPQHF
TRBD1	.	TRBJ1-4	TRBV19	TGTGCCAGTAGTATGAACAGGGGCCGGACGGGGGAAAAACTGTTTTTT	CASSMNRGRTGEKLFF
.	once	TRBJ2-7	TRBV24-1	TGTGCCACCAGTGATGGATGGACTGGGGAGCAGTACTTC	CATSDGWTGEQYF
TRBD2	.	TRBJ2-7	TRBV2	TGTGCCAGCAGTAGGGGACTAGACTACGAGCAGTACTTC	CASSRGLDYEQYF
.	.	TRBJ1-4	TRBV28	TGTGCCAGCAGTCCGATAGGGGGGGGAAATGAAAAACTGTTTTTT	CASSPIGGGNEKLFF
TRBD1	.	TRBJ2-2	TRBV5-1	TGCGCCAGCAGCCCGTTGGCTGGGACAGCTAACACCGGGGAGCTGTTTTTT	CASSPLAGTANTGELFF
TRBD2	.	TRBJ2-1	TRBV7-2	TGTGCCAGCAGCCCTCTAGCGGGAGGGAGAAATGAGCAGTTCTTC	CASSPLAGGRNEQFF
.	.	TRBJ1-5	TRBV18	TGTGCCAGCTCAGGGGAGGCAAGCAATCAGCCCCAGCATTTT	CASSGEASNQPQHF
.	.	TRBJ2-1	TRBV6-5	TGTGCCAGCTCGCGTCGGAGGGCCGACAATGAGCAGTTCTTC	CASSRRRADNEQFF
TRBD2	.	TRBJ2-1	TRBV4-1	TGCGCCAGCAGCCGCACCGGGACTAGCGGCTACAATGAGCAGTTCTTC	CASSRTGTSGYNEQFF
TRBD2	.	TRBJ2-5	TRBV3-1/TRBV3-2	TGTGCCAGCACCCTAGGACTAGCGGTAGGAGCCTATAAAGAGACCCAGTACTTC	CASTLGLAVGAYKETQYF
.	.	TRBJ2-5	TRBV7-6	TGTGCCAGCAGCTTACAGGGGTATGGGACCCAGTACTTC	CASSLQGYGTQYF
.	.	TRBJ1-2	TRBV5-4	TGTGCCAGCAGCTCCTACCGGGAGGGACCGTATGGCTACACCTTC	CASSSYREGPYGYTF
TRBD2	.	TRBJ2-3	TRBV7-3	TGTGCCAGCAGCTTAGTGGCGGGAGGAAGCACAGATACGCAGTATTTT	CASSLVAGGSTDTQYF
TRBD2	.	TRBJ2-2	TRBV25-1	TGTGCCAGCAGAACTAGCGGGTCTAACACCGGGGAGCTGTTTTTT	CASRTSGSNTGELFF
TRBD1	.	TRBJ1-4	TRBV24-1	TGTGCCACCAGTGATCCCGGGACAGGCTATGAAAAACTGTTTTTT	CATSDPGTGYEKLFF
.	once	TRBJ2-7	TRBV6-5	TGTGCCAGCAGTTACTCGCAGGGCCGCCTATACTTC	CASSYSQGRLYF
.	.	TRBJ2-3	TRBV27	TGTGCCAGCAGTTTATCCCGGAGGGCCGGTTTTGATACGCAGTATTTT	CASSLSRRAGFDTQYF
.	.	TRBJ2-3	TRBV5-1	TGCGCCAGCAGCCCCTATTACGATACGCAGTATTTT	CASSPYYDTQYF
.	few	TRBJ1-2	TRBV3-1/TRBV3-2	TGTGCCAGCAGCCACAGCCAGGGGTTAACCTATGGCTACACCTTC	CASSHSQGLTYGYTF
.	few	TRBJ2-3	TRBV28	TGTGCCAGCAGCTCCAGCCTAGCGCAGGGAGATACGCAGTATTTT	CASSSSLAQGDTQYF
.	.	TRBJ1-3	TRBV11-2	TGTGCCAGCAGGAGCTCTGGAAACACCATATATTTT	CASRSSGNTIYF
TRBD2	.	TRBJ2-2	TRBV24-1	TGTGCCACCAGTGATAAGGGACTAGCGGGAGTACGGACCGGGGAGCTGTTTTTT	CATSDKGLAGVRTGELFF
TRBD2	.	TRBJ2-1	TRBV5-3	TGTGCCAGAAGCTTGGGGCTAGCGGGAGCAGGCGAGCAGTTCTTC	CARSLGLAGAGEQFF
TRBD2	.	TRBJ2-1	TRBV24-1	TGTGCCACCAGTGTCTCCGGGACTAGCGGCCACAATGAGCAGTTCTTC	CATSVSGTSGHNEQFF
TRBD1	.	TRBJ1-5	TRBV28	TGTGCCAGCAGACGGGACAGTAGCAATCAGCCCCAGCATTTT	CASRRDSSNQPQHF